This TCR beta chain was sequenced in a study of shared clonotypes between healthy human individuals. Into CD45RA+ naive and CD45RA-negative memory subsets, the CD4+ cells were split. Study-level points and caveats: Donors were few, which limited the genetic and exposure-history diversity represented.

V lost 8 bases to trimming and J lost 5 bases, with 11 bases between them. Looked up from germline, CDR1 is SGHRS and CDR2 is YFSETQ. CDR3 size: 11 residues. With regard to this clone: The antigen remains undetermined.

Profiled with immunoSEQ multiplex PCR; TCRdb holds only in-frame clones, not every one. The repertoire has some 2.3 million clones, roughly 93% of them found once; the top ten carry about 0.39%. Sequenced: naive CD4+ T cells from PBMCs. As for subset: CD45RA+ positively selected. This receptor was obtained from a man between 18 and 35 years old in good health. Some clones in this sample may be carry-over from other donors' samples. The V and J genes are TRBV5-1 and TRBJ2-7; the D call may be TRBD1 or TRBD2 (5 bases each). The CDR3 nucleotides read TGCGCCAGTCGGGACGGAAACGAGCAGTACTTC. It specifies CASRDGNEQYF.